The rows below give T cell receptor beta chains drawn from one sample of a study of identical twins. TCRdb analysed the 5' RACE reads with MiXCR anew, one entry per CDR3 protein. In the table there are about 1.7 million distinct CDR3 sequences, 25% to 35% of which are singletons. Sequenced material: cord blood. The origin of the receptors is a newborn girl in good health. CDR3s include the opening cysteine and the closing phenylalanine or tryptophan. D genes are given only for firm matches. Expanded clones get a size class; other rows say once, few or many, or leave the size out.

size	D	V	J	CDR3	DNA
few	TRBD1	TRBV28	TRBJ2-5	CASSLDREYQETQYF	TGTGCCAGCAGCCTGGACAGGGAGTACCAAGAGACCCAGTACTTC
.	.	TRBV20-1	TRBJ2-1	CSANLASSYNEQFF	TGCAGTGCTAACCTGGCGAGCTCCTACAATGAGCAGTTCTTC
.	.	TRBV7-8	TRBJ2-1	CASSSKLGYNEQFF	TGTGCCAGCAGCTCAAAACTAGGCTACAATGAGCAGTTCTTC
.	TRBD2	TRBV12-3/TRBV12-4	TRBJ2-1	CASTLGGHRTSGRAGSYNEQFF	TGTGCCAGCACCTTGGGGGGACACCGGACTAGCGGGAGGGCCGGCTCCTACAATGAGCAGTTCTTC
many	.	TRBV24-1	TRBJ1-2	CATSDAKSAEVNYGYTF	TGTGCCACCAGTGATGCAAAGTCCGCCGAAGTTAACTATGGCTACACCTTC
.	.	TRBV27	TRBJ1-1	CASSPTQMNTEAFF	TGTGCCAGCAGTCCGACACAGATGAACACTGAAGCTTTCTTT
.	TRBD2	TRBV6-5	TRBJ2-3	CASSKLAGVIPDTQYF	TGTGCCAGCAGCAAACTAGCGGGAGTTATCCCAGATACGCAGTATTTT
.	TRBD2	TRBV27	TRBJ2-3	CASSHGTSGPDTQYF	TGTGCCAGCAGTCACGGGACTAGCGGGCCAGATACGCAGTATTTT
few	.	TRBV5-1	TRBJ1-2	CASSFGTINYGYTF	TGCGCCAGCAGCTTCGGGACAATTAACTATGGCTACACCTTC
few	.	TRBV12-3/TRBV12-4	TRBJ2-5	CASGWNGRQETQYF	TGTGCCAGCGGATGGAACGGACGCCAAGAGACCCAGTACTTC
.	.	TRBV2	TRBJ2-1	CASSANGRNEQFF	TGTGCCAGCAGTGCAAACGGTCGGAATGAGCAGTTCTTC
.	TRBD2	TRBV4-2	TRBJ2-3	CASSNTAGGPGDTQYF	TGTGCCAGCAGCAACACAGCGGGGGGGCCGGGAGATACGCAGTATTTT